These 19 T cell receptor beta chains originate from one sample sequenced in a study of PD-L1 blockade in urothelial cancer. TCRdb's copy holds only in-frame clones and misses some; the assay was immunoSEQ multiplex PCR. The table shows nearly 45,000 clones, with approximately 91% occurring only once. Time point meaning: pretreatment peripheral blood. The sample in question was PBMCs, obtained around atezolizumab (anti-PD-L1) treatment. The receptors shown here come from a donor at least 40 years old with urothelial cancer.

V gene TRBV6-5 combines with J gene TRBJ2-7; 7 bases are shared with TRBD1. In germline, CDR1 is MNHEY, CDR2 SVGAGI. J gave up 4 bases and V 5 bases, and 8 bases lay outside the gene matches. The CDR3 is 14 residues long. The CDR3 DNA is TGTGCCAGCAGTAACAGGGGACCTCTTTACGAGCAGTACTTC. Amino acid sequence: CASSNRGPLYEQYF.

The CDR3 DNA reads TGTGCCAGCAGCCAAAACTCTGGAAACACCATATATTTT. Its translation is CASSQNSGNTIYF. This chain joins TRBV7-8 and TRBJ1-3; D not resolved. The CDR3 runs 13 residues. The germline gives CDR1 SGHVS, CDR2 FQNEAQ. V was trimmed by 5 bases and J by 0 bases, leaving 5 bases between them.

The chain has TRBV7-8 and TRBJ2-3; D gene ambiguous. Trimming removed 1 base from V and 3 bases from J, with 14 bases in between. This CDR3 region has 16 residues. Germline values: CDR1 SGHVS, CDR2 FQNEAQ. The CDR3 DNA sequence: TGTGCCAGCAGCTTAGGGGCGTCCCATGGGACAGATACGCAGTATTTT. The encoded protein is CASSLGASHGTDTQYF.

The chain combines TRBV9 with TRBJ2-7; TRBD2 matches at 7 bases. J lost 0 bases, V lost 0 bases, and 3 bases had no gene match. The CDR3 is 15 residues long. Germline loops: CDR1 SGDLS, CDR2 YYNGEE. CDR3 in amino acids: CASSVGPSGSYEQYF. For the CDR3, the DNA is TGTGCCAGCAGCGTAGGTCCTAGCGGCTCCTACGAGCAGTACTTC.

This clone occurred once. The chain carries TRBV28 and TRBJ2-3; a weak D match, TRBD2 (5 bases). Trimming took off 6 bases at V and 6 bases at J, with 16 bases between the two ends. The CDR3 sequence is 14 residues long. Germline values: CDR1 MDHEN, CDR2 SYDVKM. CDR3 bases: TGTGCCAGCAGACCAGGACCCGGCGGGGATACGCAGTATTTT. It yields the protein CASRPGPGGDTQYF.

The V and J genes are TRBV7-2 and TRBJ1-1; maybe TRBD1 (5 bases). The V and J ends lost 8 bases and 4 bases respectively, with 20 bases between them. Germline V gene sequence: CDR1 SGHTA, CDR2 FQGNSA. This CDR3 is 15 amino acids long. This chain's CDR3 is CASGLAAGSGTEAFF. In DNA, the CDR3 is TGTGCCAGCGGACTAGCAGCAGGGTCCGGCACTGAAGCTTTCTTT.

This clone occurred once. The chain combines TRBV20-1 with TRBJ2-7; D gene ambiguous. Germline-derived CDR1 and CDR2 are DFQATT and SNEGSKA (reference sequence). V was cut by 3 bases and J by 5 bases, with 8 bases left in between. This CDR3 region has 11 residues. CDR3 in DNA: TGCAGTGCTAGTCTCGTCCACGAGCAGTACTTC. Its protein is CSASLVHEQYF.

This chain links TRBV11-3 with TRBJ2-1; possible D gene TRBD2, 7 bases. The CDR3 is 15 residues long. Germline V gene sequence: CDR1 SGHNT, CDR2 YENEEA. V was trimmed by 5 bases and J by 5 bases, leaving 16 bases between them. The CDR3 sequence is CASSPSGTTNNEQFF. The CDR3 DNA reads TGTGCCAGCAGCCCCAGCGGGACAACTAACAATGAGCAGTTCTTC.

This rearrangement joins TRBV19 to TRBJ2-7; D possibly corresponds to TRBD1 (7 bases). CDR3 size: 14 residues. The germline V gene has CDR1 LNHDA and CDR2 SQIVND (reference sequence). The V gene lost 7 bases and the J gene lost 5 bases, with 18 bases spanning the gap. CDR3 residues: CASTPGGRGNEQYF. CDR3 nucleotides: TGTGCCAGTACCCCCGGGGGCAGGGGGAACGAGCAGTACTTC.

The chain carries TRBV7-2 and TRBJ2-4, with 9 bases aligning to TRBD2. The length of the CDR3 is 19 residues. Germline-derived CDR1 and CDR2 are SGHTA and FQGNSA. V gave up 5 bases and J gave up 0 bases; unmatched junction bases: 14. The CDR3 nucleotides are TGTGCCAGCAGCCCCCCCGGGGGAGCGGGAGGACTAGCCAAAAACATTCAGTACTTC. Translating it yields CASSPPGGAGGLAKNIQYF.

There are a few counts of this clone. The rearrangement links TRBV30 to TRBJ2-5; 9 bases line up with TRBD1. CDR1 and CDR2 (germline): GTSNPN, SVGIG (reference sequence). The CDR3 totals 13 residues. V shed 1 base, J shed 5 bases, and the junction held 2 bases outside the gene matches. The CDR3, as DNA: TGTGCCTGGAGTGGACAGGGGGGCGAGACCCAGTACTTC. Protein product: CAWSGQGGETQYF.

The rearrangement uses TRBV28 and TRBJ1-4; 9 bases align to TRBD1. The CDR3 spans 14 residues. Trimming took 6 bases from V and 7 from J; bases not matched to a gene: 6. CDR1 and CDR2 from the germline V gene are MDHEN and SYDVKM. CDR3 nucleotide sequence: TGTGCCAGCAGGGCACAGGGGGCGAGTGAAAAACTGTTTTTT. Translated, it gives CASRAQGASEKLFF.

The gene calls are TRBV18 and TRBJ2-1; 9 bases are shared with TRBD2. The CDR3 extends over 17 amino acids. Trimming took 1 base from V and 6 from J; bases not matched to a gene: 10. In germline, CDR1 is KGHSH, CDR2 LQKENI. The CDR3 DNA reads as TGTGCCAGCTCACCACTGGGCGGGAGGGCCCTTGGCAATGAGCAGTTCTTC. Its protein product is CASSPLGGRALGNEQFF.

The CDR3: CASSSQGSNEKLFF. For the CDR3, the DNA is TGTGCCAGCAGCTCACAGGGCTCTAATGAAAAACTGTTTTTT. V and J are TRBV7-2 and TRBJ1-4, with D tentatively TRBD1 (6 bases). V was clipped by 4 bases and J by 3 bases, with 9 bases between them. The CDR3 has 14 residues. Germline-derived CDR1 and CDR2 are SGHTA and FQGNSA. Looking up the rest from reference TRBV7-2 and TRBJ1-4 gives the full variable domain: GAGVSQSPSNKVTEKGKDVELRCDPISGHTALYWYRQSLGQGLEFLIYFQGNSAPDKSGLPSDRFSAERTGGSVSTLTIQRTQQEDSAVYLCASSSQGSNEKLFFGSGTQLSVL.

This sequence joins TRBV29-1 and TRBJ2-1; 14 nucleotides match TRBD2. Germline V gene sequence: CDR1 SQVTM, CDR2 ANQGSEA. The CDR3 is made up of 15 amino acids. Trimming took 7 bases from V and 9 from J; bases not matched to a gene: 11. The CDR3 bases are TGCAGCGCCCAGACCGGGACTAGCGGGAGCGGTGAGCAGTTCTTC. Translated: CSAQTGTSGSGEQFF.

The chain recombines TRBV28 with TRBJ1-5, with D perhaps TRBD1 (6 bases). In germline, CDR1 is MDHEN, CDR2 SYDVKM. The ends were cut back, 5 bases at V and 10 bases at J, with 12 bases in the middle. This CDR3 comprises 12 residues. CDR3 nucleotide sequence: TGTGCCAGCAGTAAAAGGGGGGGACCCCAGCATTTT. Translating gives CASSKRGGPQHF.

The chain couples TRBV25-1 to TRBJ2-5, with TRBD2 matching over 9 bases. V lost 4 bases and J lost 0; bases outside the gene matches: 9. The CDR3 sequence is 17 residues long. Germline lookup yields CDR1 MGHDK and CDR2 SYGVNS. The CDR3 here is CASSAGVLAGHQETQYF. The CDR3 bases are TGTGCCAGCAGTGCAGGGGTCCTAGCGGGGCACCAAGAGACCCAGTACTTC.

This clone was detected only once. The rearrangement links TRBV19 to TRBJ2-2, with TRBD1 identical over 8 bases. There are 15 residues in the CDR3. Per germline, CDR1 LNHDA and CDR2 SQIVND (reference sequence). The V segment lost 4 bases and the J segment 7 bases; nucleotides outside the gene matches: 8. CDR3 sequence reads: CASSRDRPAVGELFF. In DNA, the CDR3 is TGTGCCAGTAGTAGGGACAGGCCGGCGGTCGGGGAGCTGTTTTTT.

The chain combines TRBV2 with TRBJ1-4; D ambiguous. V lost 7 bases to trimming and J lost 2 bases, with 14 bases between them. Germline loops: CDR1 SNHLY, CDR2 FYNNEI. The CDR3 sequence is 15 residues long. The CDR3: CASIPRSGTNEKLFF. The CDR3 bases are TGTGCCAGCATCCCCCGGTCGGGGACTAATGAAAAACTGTTTTTT.